These T cell receptor beta chains were read from a single sample in a study of T cells after yellow fever vaccination. A single record per CDR3 protein comes from TCRdb applying MiXCR to the 5' RACE reads. This table holds around 340,000 distinct CDR3 sequences, around an eighth found once. The sequences come from CD4+ T cells sorted from PBMCs, collected 15 days after the yellow fever booster vaccination. The receptors shown here come from a man in his late teens or twenties who received the YFV17D yellow fever vaccine. Both conserved end residues are part of each CDR3. D genes are given only for firm matches. Size is stated for part of the rows, as once, few or many counts, or as a class when the clone is expanded.

>TRBV7-9|.|TRBJ2-3|.
TGTGCCAGCAGCTTAGCGAGGCTAGCAACAGATACGCAGTATTTT
CASSLARLATDTQYF
>TRBV5-1|.|TRBJ1-1|.
TGCGCCAGCAGCTTGGAGTCAGCCATCGGGGGGACTGAAGCTTTCTTT
CASSLESAIGGTEAFF
>TRBV6-2/TRBV6-3|few|TRBJ1-2|.
TGTGCCAGCAGGAAGACAGTCGATCAGGGCTACACCTTC
CASRKTVDQGYTF
>TRBV13|.|TRBJ1-2|.
TGTGCCAGCAGCTTAATGGGACGGAGGGGGAGCGGCTACACCTTC
CASSLMGRRGSGYTF
>TRBV7-2|few|TRBJ1-2|.
TGTGCCAGCAGCTTTGACTGGGGGGGCTACACCTTC
CASSFDWGGYTF
>TRBV20-1|few|TRBJ2-2|.
TGCAGTGCTAGGGAGGCTTTAGCCGGGGAGCTGTTTTTT
CSAREALAGELFF
>TRBV2|.|TRBJ2-7|.
TGTGCCAGCAGGCCGGACTCGTTCTCCTACGAGCAGTACTTC
CASRPDSFSYEQYF
>TRBV7-9|few|TRBJ1-2|.
TGTGCCAGCAGCTTCGACCCGACGGACTATGGCTACACCTTC
CASSFDPTDYGYTF
>TRBV4-3|.|TRBJ2-5|.
TGCGCCAGCAGCCAACTTAATCAGGGGGAGACCCAGTACTTC
CASSQLNQGETQYF
>TRBV29-1|few|TRBJ1-2|.
TGCAGCGTTGGACAGTGGCGCGGCTACACCTTC
CSVGQWRGYTF
>TRBV5-1|.|TRBJ1-6|TRBD1
TGCGCCAGCAGGCAGGGGGCGGATTCACCCCTCCACTTT
CASRQGADSPLHF
>TRBV7-2|.|TRBJ1-1|.
TGTGCCAGCAGCTTAGGTTACAGGGAGAACACTGAAGCTTTCTTT
CASSLGYRENTEAFF
>TRBV20-1|.|TRBJ2-5|.
TGCAGTGCTAGAGAGCGGGGGCGACAAGAGACCCAGTACTTC
CSARERGRQETQYF
>TRBV3-1|many|TRBJ2-3|TRBD2
TGTGCCAGACCAGCGGGGGGAGCAGATACGCAGTATTTT
CARPAGGADTQYF
>TRBV5-1|.|TRBJ1-1|.
TGCGCCAGCAGCTTGGGTTTCCCAAACACTGAAGCTTTCTTT
CASSLGFPNTEAFF
>TRBV5-6|many|TRBJ2-6|.
TGTGCCAGCAGCTTGGGGGAGGGGACAGGCGAGACTGGGGCCAACGTCCTGACTTTC
CASSLGEGTGETGANVLTF
>TRBV20-1|.|TRBJ2-1|.
TGCAGTGCTAGAGGATCCTTCTACAATGAGCAGTTCTTC
CSARGSFYNEQFF
>TRBV7-2|.|TRBJ2-1|.
TGTGCCAGCAGCCTATGGGGCGTGAGCGGGCGAAACAATGAGCAGTTCTTC
CASSLWGVSGRNNEQFF
>TRBV5-6|.|TRBJ2-2|.
TGTGCCAGCAGCTGGCGCGGGGGCAACGGGGAGCTGTTTTTT
CASSWRGGNGELFF
>TRBV20-1|few|TRBJ2-5|.
TGCAGTGCTAGAACTAGACCGGGACGGGAAGGGACCCAGTACTTC
CSARTRPGREGTQYF
>TRBV20-1|.|TRBJ2-7|TRBD1
TGCAGTGCCCAGGGACAGGCACTGGAGCAGTACTTC
CSAQGQALEQYF
>TRBV6-5|.|TRBJ1-5|.
TGTGCCAGCAGTTACTCGAGGCAACAGCCCCAGCATTTT
CASSYSRQQPQHF
>TRBV6-5|.|TRBJ1-2|.
TGTGCCAGCATAGGAGGGTCCTATGGCTACACCTTC
CASIGGSYGYTF
>TRBV28|.|TRBJ2-4|.
TGTGCCAGCAGTTTGGCCCCCTCGAGAGCCAAAAACATTCAGTACTTC
CASSLAPSRAKNIQYF
>TRBV6-5|few|TRBJ1-5|.
TGTGCCAGCAGTTACCTGGGGCACAATCAGCCCCAGCATTTT
CASSYLGHNQPQHF
>TRBV5-1|many|TRBJ1-1|.
TGTGCCAGCAGCTTATCAGTGAACACTGAAGCTTTCTTT
CASSLSVNTEAFF
>TRBV25-1|.|TRBJ1-4|.
TGTGCCATCAAAACGGTATATGAAAAACTGTTTTTT
CAIKTVYEKLFF
>TRBV27|few|TRBJ2-5|.
TGTGCCAGCGCCTTATGGACTGCAGGCAAAGAGACCCAGTACTTC
CASALWTAGKETQYF
>TRBV29-1|.|TRBJ2-3|TRBD2
TGCAGCCTACGACTAGCGGGGAGATCAGATACGCAGTATTTT
CSLRLAGRSDTQYF
>TRBV6-1|.|TRBJ2-3|TRBD2
TGTGCCAGCAGTGTGTCGGCTAGCGGGGGTTCAGATACGCAGTATTTT
CASSVSASGGSDTQYF
>TRBV7-6|few|TRBJ2-6|.
TGTGCCAGCAGTACCTACAAGGGCCCGAGCTCTGGGGCCAACGTCCTGACTTTC
CASSTYKGPSSGANVLTF
>TRBV18|.|TRBJ2-3|.
TGTGCCAGCTCACCACCGTCTAGGTCCGGGTATGCGTATTTT
CASSPPSRSGYAYF
>TRBV20-1|few|TRBJ2-3|.
TGCAGTGCTAGACACCAGGTTCCTAGCACAGATACGCAGTATTTT
CSARHQVPSTDTQYF
>TRBV3-1|few|TRBJ2-2|TRBD2
TGTGCCAGCAGGCGACTAGCGGGGGCGAACACCGGGGAGCTGTTTTTT
CASRRLAGANTGELFF
>TRBV6-5|.|TRBJ2-2|.
TGTGCCAGCAGTTACTCCGTCACCGGGGAGCTGTTTTTT
CASSYSVTGELFF
>TRBV2|.|TRBJ2-5|.
TGTGCCAGCATTCTGTCCAGGGTGGGAGAGACCCAGTACTTC
CASILSRVGETQYF
>TRBV6-5|.|TRBJ1-1|.
TGTGCCAGCAGTTACCGCCACAGGAACACTGAAGCTTTCTTT
CASSYRHRNTEAFF
>TRBV10-3|many|TRBJ2-2|.
TGTGCCATCAGTGAGACCCCCCATTCGAACACCGGGGAGCTGTTTTTT
CAISETPHSNTGELFF
>TRBV7-2|.|TRBJ1-4|TRBD1
TGTGCCAGCAGCTTAGGGGACAGAAAGAATGAAAAACTGTTTTTT
CASSLGDRKNEKLFF
>TRBV7-2|.|TRBJ2-5|.
TGTGCCAGCAGCTTACGATGGGGGAACGAAGAGACCCAGTACTTC
CASSLRWGNEETQYF
>TRBV6-6|few|TRBJ2-5|.
TGTGCCAGCAGTTACTTCGTCCGAGAAGAGACCCAGTACTTC
CASSYFVREETQYF
>TRBV5-1|.|TRBJ1-1|.
TGCGCCAGCAGCTTGTGGGGGGGTGGCACTGAAGCTTTCTTT
CASSLWGGGTEAFF
>TRBV2|few|TRBJ2-1|.
TGTGCCAGCAGTGAGGTCGGGCCCGAGCAGTTCTTC
CASSEVGPEQFF
>TRBV9|.|TRBJ1-3|TRBD1
TGTGCCAGCAGCGCGCAGGGGGCGGCGGGAAACACCATATATTTT
CASSAQGAAGNTIYF
>TRBV3-1|few|TRBJ2-7|.
TGTGCCAGCAGCCAAGATGGACAAGCCGGGGAGCAGTACTTC
CASSQDGQAGEQYF
>TRBV5-4|many|TRBJ2-1|.
TGTGCCAGCAGCCCCCCAAGGAGCGGGTACTACAATGAGCAGTTCTTC
CASSPPRSGYYNEQFF
>TRBV6-2/TRBV6-3|few|TRBJ1-5|.
TGTGCCAGCACCCCGGACGGCAATCAGCCCCAGCATTTT
CASTPDGNQPQHF
>TRBV5-1|few|TRBJ2-3|TRBD2
TGCGCCAGCAGCCCCATAGGGCGGGGGGTTCAAGATACGCAGTATTTT
CASSPIGRGVQDTQYF
>TRBV10-2|many|TRBJ1-5|.
TGCGCCAGCCACCCACGGGGTGGGGGAAATCAGCCCCAGCATTTT
CASHPRGGGNQPQHF
>TRBV5-5|many|TRBJ2-3|TRBD2
TGTGCCAGCACACAGCGGGGGCTAGATACGCAGTATTTT
CASTQRGLDTQYF
>TRBV11-1|.|TRBJ2-3|TRBD1
TGTGCCAGCAGCCCCCACCGGGACAGATTGTCTAGCACAGATACGCAGTATTTT
CASSPHRDRLSSTDTQYF
>TRBV9|.|TRBJ2-7|.
TGTGCCAGCAGCGTATCCCCGGACCAAGCGTACGAGCAGTACTTC
CASSVSPDQAYEQYF
>TRBV4-2|.|TRBJ2-3|TRBD1
TGTGCCAGCAGCCAAGGGGACAGGGCCGACACAGATACGCAGTATTTT
CASSQGDRADTDTQYF
>TRBV20-1|few|TRBJ2-7|.
TGCAGTGCTAGAGACCCACTGGGGGGGCCCAGCGAGCAGTACTTC
CSARDPLGGPSEQYF
>TRBV12-3/TRBV12-4|few|TRBJ1-6|TRBD1
TGTGCCAGCAGTCCCCAGGGGGAGGGTTCACCCCTCCACTTT
CASSPQGEGSPLHF
>TRBV7-2|.|TRBJ2-1|.
TGTGCCAGCAACAAGGGGGCGGGGATCTACAATGAGCAGTTCTTC
CASNKGAGIYNEQFF
>TRBV20-1|.|TRBJ2-2|.
TGCAGTGCTAGGACCCCTGGGGGGCGTACCGGGGAGCTGTTTTTT
CSARTPGGRTGELFF
>TRBV20-1|few|TRBJ2-1|.
TGCAGTGCTGGCCGGGCCTACAATGAGCAGTTCTTC
CSAGRAYNEQFF
>TRBV4-2|.|TRBJ2-7|.
TGTGCCAGCAGCCAAGACCCGGGCCTAACCTACGAGCAGTACTTC
CASSQDPGLTYEQYF